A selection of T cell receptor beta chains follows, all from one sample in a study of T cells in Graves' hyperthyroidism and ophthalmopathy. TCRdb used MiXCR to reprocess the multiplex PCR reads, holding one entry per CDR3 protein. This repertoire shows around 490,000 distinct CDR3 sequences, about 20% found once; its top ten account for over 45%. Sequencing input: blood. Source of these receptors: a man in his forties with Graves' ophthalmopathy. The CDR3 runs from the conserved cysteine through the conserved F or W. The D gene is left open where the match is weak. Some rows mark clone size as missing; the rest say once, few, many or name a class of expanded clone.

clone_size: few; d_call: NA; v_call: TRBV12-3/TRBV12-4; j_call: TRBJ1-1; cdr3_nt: TGTGCCAGCACATCAGGGGAACTGAACACTGAAGCTTTCTTT; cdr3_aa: CASTSGELNTEAFF
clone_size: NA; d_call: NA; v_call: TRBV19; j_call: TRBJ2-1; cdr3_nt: TGTGCCAGTAGGCCGTTGACGGGAGATGTCAATGAGCAGTTCTTC; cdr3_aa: CASRPLTGDVNEQFF
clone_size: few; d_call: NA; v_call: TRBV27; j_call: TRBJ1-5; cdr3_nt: TGTGCCAGCAGTTTACTGCCAGGGAGCAATCAGCCCCAGCATTTT; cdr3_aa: CASSLLPGSNQPQHF
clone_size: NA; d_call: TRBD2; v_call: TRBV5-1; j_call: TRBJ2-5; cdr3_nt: TGCGCCAGCAGCCGCTTGCTCCAGGGACTAGGGGAAGAGACCCAGTACTTC; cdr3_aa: CASSRLLQGLGEETQYF
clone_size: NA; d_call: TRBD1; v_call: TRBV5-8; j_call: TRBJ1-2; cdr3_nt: TGTGCCAGCAGCCCGTGGGACAGGGAGAGAGGGAGGTATGGCTACACCTTC; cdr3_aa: CASSPWDRERGRYGYTF
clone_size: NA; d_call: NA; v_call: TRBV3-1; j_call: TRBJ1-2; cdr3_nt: TGTGCCAGCAGCCATGGGACTACTCTCTATGGCTACACCTTC; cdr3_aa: CASSHGTTLYGYTF
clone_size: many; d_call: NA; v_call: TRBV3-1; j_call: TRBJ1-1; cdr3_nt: TGTGCCAGCAGCCAAGGAGCCGTTAAGGCTTTCTTT; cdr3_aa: CASSQGAVKAFF
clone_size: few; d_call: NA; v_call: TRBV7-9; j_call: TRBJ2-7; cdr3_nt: TGTGCCAGCAGCCCGACGGGCGAGGTGTACGAGCAGTACTTC; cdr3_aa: CASSPTGEVYEQYF
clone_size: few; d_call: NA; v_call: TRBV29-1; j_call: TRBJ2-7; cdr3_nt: TGCAGCGTTGAGTCAGGTGGGAGCTACGAGCAGTACTTC; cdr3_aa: CSVESGGSYEQYF
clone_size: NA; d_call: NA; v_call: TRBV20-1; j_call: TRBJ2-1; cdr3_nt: TGCAGTGCCCCCGGGGGCTACAATGAGCAGTTCTTC; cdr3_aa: CSAPGGYNEQFF
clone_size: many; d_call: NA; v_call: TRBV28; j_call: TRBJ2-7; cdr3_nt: TGTGCCAGCAGTTTGGTGGGAGTAACCTACGAGCAGTACTTC; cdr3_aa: CASSLVGVTYEQYF
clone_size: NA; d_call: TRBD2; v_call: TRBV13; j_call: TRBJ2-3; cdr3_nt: TGTGCCAGCAGCTTAGTGGGGACTAGAGGAGATACGCAGTATTTT; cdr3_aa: CASSLVGTRGDTQYF
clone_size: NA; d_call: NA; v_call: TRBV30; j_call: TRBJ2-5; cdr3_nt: TGTGCCTGGAGTGTTAGAAGGGGCGGGGAGACCCAGTACTTC; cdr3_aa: CAWSVRRGGETQYF
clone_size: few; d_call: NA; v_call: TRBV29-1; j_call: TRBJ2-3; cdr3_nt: TGCAGCGTTCATTGGGCCACCCGGTCCACAGATACGCAGTATTTT; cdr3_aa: CSVHWATRSTDTQYF
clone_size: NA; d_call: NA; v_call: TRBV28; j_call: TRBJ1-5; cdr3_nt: TGTGCCAGCAGTTCTCCGGGACTCGGCACCAATCAGCCCCAGCATTTT; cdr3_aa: CASSSPGLGTNQPQHF
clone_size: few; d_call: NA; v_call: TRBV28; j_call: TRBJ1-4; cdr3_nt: TGTGCCAGCAGCCAAGTGGGGAGGGGCGCATCCAATGAAAAACTGTTTTTT; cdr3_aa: CASSQVGRGASNEKLFF
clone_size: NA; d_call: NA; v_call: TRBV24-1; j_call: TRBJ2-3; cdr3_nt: TGTGCCACCAGTGATTCGGGGGCGCTCACCCCAGATACGCAGTATTTT; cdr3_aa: CATSDSGALTPDTQYF
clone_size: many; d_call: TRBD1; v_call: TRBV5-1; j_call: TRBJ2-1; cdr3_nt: TGCGCCAGCAGATTTCCCGGGACAGGGGACAATGAGCAGTTCTTC; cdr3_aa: CASRFPGTGDNEQFF
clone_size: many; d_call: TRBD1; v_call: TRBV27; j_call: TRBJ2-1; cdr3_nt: TGTGCCAGCAGTCGGACAGGTATGAGTGAGCAGTTCTTC; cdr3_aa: CASSRTGMSEQFF
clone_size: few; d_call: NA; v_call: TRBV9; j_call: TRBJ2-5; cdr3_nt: TGTGCCAGCAGCGCCAGGCAGGGAGAGACCCAGTACTTC; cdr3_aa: CASSARQGETQYF
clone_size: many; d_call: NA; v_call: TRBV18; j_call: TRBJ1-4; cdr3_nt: TGTGCCAGCTCACGTAGCAGAACTAATGAAAAACTGTTTTTT; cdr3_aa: CASSRSRTNEKLFF